A single sample is the source of the 28 T cell receptor beta chains below, sequenced in a study of T cell responses to AZD1222 COVID-19 vaccine. The protocol was immunoSEQ multiplex PCR, while the TCRdb copy is restricted to in-frame clones and leaves out a portion. The data contain 110,000 or so clones, approximately 88% of them singletons. This specimen was peripheral blood, taken 28 days after the second AZD1222 dose. Receptors originate from an adult who received the AZD1222 COVID-19 vaccine.

The V and J genes are TRBV20-1 and TRBJ1-2, with 8 bases lining up with TRBD1. After removal of 3 bases from V and 8 bases from J, the junction contained 8 bases not matched to a gene. The CDR3 spans 13 residues. Germline V gene sequence: CDR1 DFQATT, CDR2 SNEGSKA (reference sequence). The CDR3 sequence is CSASLPTGDGYTF. In nucleotides, the CDR3 is TGCAGTGCTAGTCTCCCGACAGGGGACGGCTACACCTTC.

V and J are TRBV29-1 and TRBJ2-5; perhaps TRBD1 as D (5 bases). V lost 3 bases to trimming and J lost 6 bases, with 14 bases between them. The length of the CDR3 is 13 residues. Per germline, CDR1 SQVTM and CDR2 ANQGSEA. CDR3 DNA sequence: TGCAGCGTTGATAACAGGCTGGCACAGACCCAGTACTTC. The encoded protein is CSVDNRLAQTQYF.

In its sample, this clone was seen once. This chain uses TRBV9 with TRBJ1-1; no reliable D call. Trimming left V 6 bases short and J 0 bases short, with 6 bases between. The CDR3 runs to 12 residues. Germline V gene data show CDR1 as SGDLS and CDR2 as YYNGEE. The CDR3 is CASTPLNTEAFF. Written as DNA, the CDR3 is TGTGCCAGCACCCCATTGAACACTGAAGCTTTCTTT. The full variable domain, in which reference TRBV9 and TRBJ1-1 provide the parts outside the CDR3, is DSGVTQTPKHLITATGQRVTLRCSPRSGDLSVYWYQQSLDQGLQFLIQYYNGEERAKGNILERFSAQQFPDLHSELNLSSLELGDSALYFCASTPLNTEAFFGQGTRLTVV.

This chain links TRBV5-1 with TRBJ2-5, with 9 positions matching TRBD2. The CDR3 covers 19 residues. V shed 0 bases and J 1 base; nucleotides not matched to a gene: 13. Germline V gene sequence: CDR1 SGHRS, CDR2 YFSETQ. This CDR3 reads CASSLAPLGSGGGQETQYF. Written as DNA, the CDR3 is TGCGCCAGCAGCTTGGCTCCTCTGGGTAGCGGGGGAGGCCAAGAGACCCAGTACTTC.

Of note for this clone: Other DNA sequences in this specimen translate into the identical CDR3. The rearrangement joins TRBV12-3 or TRBV12-4 to TRBJ2-2; D might be TRBD1 (6 bases). The CDR3 is 13 residues long. V lost 5 bases and J lost 5, with 9 bases in between. The CDR3 is CASSGQRTGELFF. CDR3 nucleotide sequence: TGTGCCAGCAGTGGACAGAGAACCGGGGAGCTGTTTTTT.

This chain links TRBV7-2 with TRBJ1-2; 7 nucleotides agree with TRBD1. The CDR3 sequence is 12 residues long. Trimming removed 2 bases from V and 7 bases from J; junction bases left unmatched: 1. Germline V gene data show CDR1 as SGHTA and CDR2 as FQGNSA. For the CDR3, the DNA is TGTGCCAGCAGCTTATCAGGGGGTGGCTACACCTTC. Its protein product is CASSLSGGGYTF.

V and J are TRBV7-9 and TRBJ2-7; TRBD2 is a possible D gene (5 bases). This CDR3 is 15 amino acids long. CDR1 is SEHNR, CDR2 FQNEAQ, per germline (reference sequence). V lost 1 base to trimming and J lost 7 bases, with 17 bases between them. For the CDR3, the DNA is TGTGCCAGCAGCTTAGGATACGGCACGACGGGGGAGCAGTACTTC. As protein: CASSLGYGTTGEQYF. Full variable domain (missing parts from reference TRBV7-9 and TRBJ2-7): DTGVSQNPRHKITKRGQNVTFRCDPISEHNRLYWYRQTLGQGPEFLTYFQNEAQLEKSRLLSDRFSAERPKGSFSTLEIQRTEQGDSAMYLCASSLGYGTTGEQYFGPGTRLTVT.

Worth noting for this clone: This specimen includes other DNA sequences encoding the same CDR3. The genes are TRBV6-5 and TRBJ2-7; 9 bases line up with TRBD1. The germline V gene has CDR1 MNHEY and CDR2 SVGAGI. CDR3 length: 15 residues. The trim removed 0 bases at V and 1 base at J, leaving 1 base unmatched. In nucleotides, the CDR3 is TGTGCCAGCAGTTACTCGACAGGGGGTTCCTACGAGCAGTACTTC. Protein: CASSYSTGGSYEQYF.

The CDR3 bases are TGCGCCAGCAGCTTGCTGGGCGGGGGAAACACCATATATTTT. Translating it yields CASSLLGGGNTIYF. The chain carries TRBV5-1 and TRBJ1-3; no clear D. Per the germline V gene, CDR1 is SGHRS and CDR2 is YFSETQ. This CDR3 is 14 amino acids long. The ends were cut back, 1 base at V and 4 bases at J, with 9 bases in the middle.

This clone was seen only a few times. CDR3 sequence: CASCYGLAGWETQYF. CDR3 nucleotides: TGCGCCAGCTGTTATGGACTAGCGGGGTGGGAGACCCAGTACTTC. The chain is built from TRBV5-1 and TRBJ2-5, with 12 bases identical to TRBD2. The length of the CDR3 is 15 residues. Germline V CDR1 and CDR2: SGHRS, YFSETQ. The V gene end was trimmed by 7 bases and the J gene end by 5 bases; junction bases not matched to a gene: 9.

This rearrangement joins TRBV11-2 to TRBJ2-1, with no clear D. V lost 5 bases and J 5 bases, leaving 16 bases between the germline ends. Germline V lookup: CDR1 SGHAT, CDR2 FQNNGV. The CDR3 is 15 amino acids. The CDR3 DNA reads TGTGCCAGCAGCCCAGGCCTCTCGTACGACAATGAGCAGTTCTTC. As protein: CASSPGLSYDNEQFF.

The chain uses TRBV6-4 and TRBJ2-2; D unclear. CDR3 length equals 13 residues. Per germline, CDR1 MRHNA and CDR2 SNTAGT. V lost 2 bases and J 3 bases, leaving 4 bases between the germline ends. The CDR3 sequence: CASSDRDTGELFF. CDR3 nucleotides: TGTGCCAGCAGTGACAGGGACACCGGGGAGCTGTTTTTT.

The V call is TRBV18, the J call TRBJ2-3; D remains ambiguous. Trimming cost V 6 bases and J 1 base, with 17 bases left between them. Germline CDR1 is KGHSH and CDR2 is LQKENI. The CDR3 has 16 amino acids. CDR3: CASSLVSSAGTDTQYF. The CDR3 DNA is TGTGCCAGCTCGCTGGTCAGTTCCGCCGGCACAGATACGCAGTATTTT.

This rearrangement joins TRBV28 to TRBJ1-6, with D possibly matching TRBD1 (5 bases). The V gene's germline CDR1 is MDHEN and CDR2 SYDVKM. The CDR3 extends over 13 amino acids. Between the trimmed V and J ends, which lost 5 bases and 6 bases, there was a span of 8 bases. Written as DNA, the CDR3 is TGTGCCAGCAGTCGCGGGGGTAATTCACCCCTCCACTTT. It encodes CASSRGGNSPLHF.

The chain combines TRBV19 with TRBJ2-5; the match to TRBD2 covers 9 bases. Unmatched junction bases numbered 10, after V lost 3 bases and J lost 5 bases. Germline loops: CDR1 LNHDA, CDR2 SQIVND (reference sequence). The CDR3 has 16 amino acids. This CDR3 is CASSMERGVLGETQYF. CDR3 DNA sequence: TGTGCCAGTAGTATGGAGCGGGGGGTCCTAGGGGAGACCCAGTACTTC.

The CDR3 region has the DNA TGTGCCAGCAGTTCAGGGGTTCAGCCCCAGCATTTT. This encodes CASSSGVQPQHF. This chain joins TRBV28 and TRBJ1-5; D possibly corresponds to TRBD1 (6 bases). Germline-derived CDR1 and CDR2 are MDHEN and SYDVKM. This CDR3 region has 12 residues. The V end lost 4 bases, the J end lost 6 bases, and 7 bases lay between the germline ends.

This chain links TRBV10-3 with TRBJ1-5; 8 bases align to TRBD1. J gave up 3 bases and V 3 bases, and 7 bases lay outside the gene matches. The CDR3 consists of 16 residues. CDR1 is ENHRY and CDR2 is SYGVKD in the germline V gene. Written as DNA, the CDR3 is TGTGCCATCAGTGAATTATGGACAGGGTCCAATCAGCCCCAGCATTTT. The encoded protein is CAISELWTGSNQPQHF.

This chain uses TRBV28 with TRBJ1-6; maybe TRBD1 (5 bases). The V end was cut by 5 bases, the J end by 6 bases, with 17 bases between. CDR3 length: 16 amino acids. CDR1 is MDHEN and CDR2 is SYDVKM in the germline V gene. The CDR3 is CASSLGEASGNSPLHF. The CDR3 nucleotides read TGTGCCAGCAGTCTAGGGGAGGCGTCGGGTAATTCACCCCTCCACTTT.

This clone was counted between two and nine times. This chain links TRBV23-1 with TRBJ1-1; maybe TRBD1 (5 bases). TRBV23-1 counts as an open reading frame of uncertain function. The CDR3 sequence is 15 residues long. Trimming shortened V by 3 bases and J by 0 bases, and 11 bases separated the two germline ends. Here the CDR3 DNA reads TGCGCCAGCAGTCAGAGGGGTAGGTTGAACACTGAAGCTTTCTTT. Its protein is CASSQRGRLNTEAFF.

The rearrangement uses TRBV19 and TRBJ1-1, with D possibly matching TRBD1 (5 bases). Germline values: CDR1 LNHDA, CDR2 SQIVND (reference sequence). Trimming stripped 5 bases from V and 3 bases from J, with 10 bases between. The CDR3 runs to 13 residues. CDR3 region: CASSLGQDTEAFF. CDR3 in DNA: TGTGCCAGTAGTCTGGGGCAGGACACTGAAGCTTTCTTT.

Note on this clone: Other nucleotide sequences from this sample produce the same CDR3. The rearrangement links TRBV10-3 to TRBJ2-5; a possible D gene is TRBD2 (5 bases). There are 13 residues in the CDR3. CDR1 is ENHRY, CDR2 SYGVKD, per germline. Trimming pared 3 bases from V and 1 base from J, leaving 6 bases between. CDR3 region: CAISETSQETQYF. CDR3 DNA sequence: TGTGCCATCAGTGAAACTAGCCAAGAGACCCAGTACTTC.

The chain joins TRBV15 to TRBJ2-2; D uncertain. Germline lookup yields CDR1 LNHNV and CDR2 YYDKDF (reference sequence). The CDR3 has 13 residues. The V end was cut by 0 bases, the J end by 8 bases, with 7 bases between. CDR3 region: CATSRDVGGELFF. Written as DNA, the CDR3 is TGTGCCACCAGCAGAGATGTGGGGGGGGAGCTGTTTTTT. The full variable domain, completed using reference TRBV15 and TRBJ2-2, is DAMVIQNPRYQVTQFGKPVTLSCSQTLNHNVMYWYQQKSSQAPKLLFHYYDKDFNNEADTPDNFQSRRPNTSFCFLDIRSPGLGDTAMYLCATSRDVGGELFFGEGSRLTVL.

The rearrangement joins TRBV18 to TRBJ2-1; possible D gene TRBD1, 6 bases. CDR3 length equals 13 residues. CDR1 is KGHSH and CDR2 is LQKENI in the germline V gene. The V end was cut by 3 bases, the J end by 5 bases, with 8 bases between. Here the CDR3 DNA reads TGTGCCAGCTCACCGGACAGAGACAATGAGCAGTTCTTC. As protein: CASSPDRDNEQFF.

The genes are TRBV7-9 and TRBJ2-7; tentatively, D is TRBD1 (5 bases). This CDR3 is built from 16 residues. Looked up from germline, CDR1 is SEHNR and CDR2 is FQNEAQ (reference sequence). Trimming stripped 4 bases from V and 6 bases from J, with 22 bases between. CDR3 sequence: CASSWEVGPRSGEQYF. CDR3 nucleotides: TGTGCCAGCAGCTGGGAAGTGGGGCCCCGCTCGGGCGAGCAGTACTTC.

The chain links TRBV27 to TRBJ2-7; TRBD1 matches at 7 bases. The CDR3 runs 16 residues. V gave up 2 bases and J gave up 5 bases; unmatched junction bases: 12. The germline V gene encodes CDR1 MNHEY and CDR2 SMNVEV (reference sequence). CDR3 sequence reads: CASSLISGGAIHEQYF. In DNA form, the CDR3 reads TGTGCCAGCAGTTTAATCTCAGGGGGAGCTATCCACGAGCAGTACTTC.

The rearrangement links TRBV11-2 to TRBJ1-2, with unresolved D. The CDR3 has 13 amino acids. Per the germline V gene, CDR1 is SGHAT and CDR2 is FQNNGV. Trimming removed 0 bases at V and 4 bases at J, with 6 bases between. Written as DNA, the CDR3 is TGTGCCAGCAGCTTAGAAGTAGGCTATGGCTACACCTTC. Translated: CASSLEVGYGYTF. The variable domain in full, completed from reference TRBV11-2 and TRBJ1-2, reads EAGVAQSPRYKIIEKRQSVAFWCNPISGHATLYWYQQILGQGPKLLIQFQNNGVVDDSQLPKDRFSAERLKGVDSTLKIQPAKLEDSAVYLCASSLEVGYGYTFGSGTRLTVV.

The chain uses TRBV11-3 and TRBJ2-1, with 8 bases matching TRBD1. There are 14 residues in the CDR3. Trimming removed 5 bases from V and 9 bases from J; junction bases left unmatched: 9. Germline V gene data show CDR1 as SGHNT and CDR2 as YENEEA. CDR3 in amino acids: CASSPGQGLSEQFF. Here the CDR3 DNA reads TGTGCCAGCAGCCCCGGACAGGGATTATCTGAGCAGTTCTTC.

DNA of the CDR3: TGTGCCAGTAGTATAAATCCGCCCGGTCAGCCCCAGCATTTT. It is translated as CASSINPPGQPQHF. This rearrangement joins TRBV19 to TRBJ1-5; no reliable D call. The V gene's germline CDR1 is LNHDA and CDR2 SQIVND (reference sequence). The CDR3 sequence is 14 residues long. V lost 2 bases and J 6 bases, leaving 11 bases between the germline ends. Combining the CDR3 with reference TRBV19 and TRBJ1-5 gives the whole variable domain DGGITQSPKYLFRKEGQNVTLSCEQNLNHDAMYWYRQDPGQGLRLIYYSQIVNDFQKGDIAEGYSVSREKKESFPLTVTSAQKNPTAFYLCASSINPPGQPQHFGDGTRLSIL.